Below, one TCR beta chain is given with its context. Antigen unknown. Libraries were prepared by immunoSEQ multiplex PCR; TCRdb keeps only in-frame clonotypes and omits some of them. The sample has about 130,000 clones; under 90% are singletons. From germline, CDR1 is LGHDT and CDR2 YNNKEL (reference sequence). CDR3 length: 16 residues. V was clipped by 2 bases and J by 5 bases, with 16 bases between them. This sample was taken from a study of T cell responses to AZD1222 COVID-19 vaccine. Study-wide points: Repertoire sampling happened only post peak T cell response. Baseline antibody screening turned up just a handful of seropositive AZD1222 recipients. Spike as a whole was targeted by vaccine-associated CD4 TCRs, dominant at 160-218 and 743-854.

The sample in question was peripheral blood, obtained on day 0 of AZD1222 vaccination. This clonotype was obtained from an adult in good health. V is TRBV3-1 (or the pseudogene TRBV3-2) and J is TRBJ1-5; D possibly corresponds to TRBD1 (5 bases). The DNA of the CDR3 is TGTGCCAGCAGCCAAACCTTCTCTGGGACCTATCAGCCCCAGCATTTT. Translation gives CASSQTFSGTYQPQHF.